This T cell receptor beta chain was observed in a study of T cells after yellow fever vaccination. The CDR3 has 15 residues. V was cut by 5 bases and J by 1 base, with 12 bases left in between. The germline CDR1 and CDR2 sequences are MNHEY and SVGAGI. This clonotype has a handful of counts. Its specificity is unknown. Study-wide points: A faster peak, day 5 versus 15, was reached by the weaker secondary response. Repertoires obtained by FACS sorting could include abundant clonotypes that entered as contaminants from the bulk population.

From the 5' RACE reads, TCRdb called clonotypes with MiXCR, one entry per CDR3 protein. The repertoire has approximately 600,000 distinct CDR3 sequences, roughly an eighth of them found once; the top ten carry under 15%. The chain combines TRBV6-5 with TRBJ1-5; D is undetermined. The starting material was PBMCs, obtained on the day of the yellow fever booster vaccination. This receptor was taken from a man under 40 who received the YFV17D yellow fever vaccine. CDR3 coding DNA: TGTGCCAGCAGTACCGATGCCGCGAGCAATCAGCCCCAGCATTTT. Protein product: CASSTDAASNQPQHF.